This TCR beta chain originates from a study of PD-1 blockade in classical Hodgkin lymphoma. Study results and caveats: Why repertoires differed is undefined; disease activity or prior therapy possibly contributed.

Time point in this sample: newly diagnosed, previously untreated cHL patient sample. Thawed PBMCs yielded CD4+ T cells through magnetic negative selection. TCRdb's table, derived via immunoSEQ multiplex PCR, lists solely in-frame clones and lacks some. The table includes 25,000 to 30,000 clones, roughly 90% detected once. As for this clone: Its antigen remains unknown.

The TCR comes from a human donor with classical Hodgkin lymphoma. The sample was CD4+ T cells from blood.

CDR3 DNA sequence: TGCAGCGTCCCCCCCCTACAGGGGACAAGCACAGATACGCAGTATTTT. It translates to CSVPPLQGTSTDTQYF. V is TRBV29-1 and J is TRBJ2-3; 7 nucleotides align to TRBD1. Germline values: CDR1 SQVTM, CDR2 ANQGSEA. V lost 6 bases, J lost 0 bases, and 12 bases stayed unmatched. The CDR3 is 16 residues long.